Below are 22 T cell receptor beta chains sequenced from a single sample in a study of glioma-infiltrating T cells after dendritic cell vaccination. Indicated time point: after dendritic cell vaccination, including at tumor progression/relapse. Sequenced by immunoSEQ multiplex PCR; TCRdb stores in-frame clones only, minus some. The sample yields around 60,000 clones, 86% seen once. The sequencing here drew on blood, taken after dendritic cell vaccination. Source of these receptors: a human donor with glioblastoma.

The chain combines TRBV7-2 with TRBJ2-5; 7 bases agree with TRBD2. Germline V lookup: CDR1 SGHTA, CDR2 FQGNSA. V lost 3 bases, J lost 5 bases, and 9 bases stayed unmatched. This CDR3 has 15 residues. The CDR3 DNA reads TGTGCCAGCAGCTTCACTAGCGCGCCTCGGGAGACCCAGTACTTC. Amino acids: CASSFTSAPRETQYF. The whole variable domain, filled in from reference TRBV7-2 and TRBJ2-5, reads GAGVSQSPSNKVTEKGKDVELRCDPISGHTALYWYRQSLGQGLEFLIYFQGNSAPDKSGLPSDRFSAERTGGSVSTLTIQRTQQEDSAVYLCASSFTSAPRETQYFGPGTRLLVL.

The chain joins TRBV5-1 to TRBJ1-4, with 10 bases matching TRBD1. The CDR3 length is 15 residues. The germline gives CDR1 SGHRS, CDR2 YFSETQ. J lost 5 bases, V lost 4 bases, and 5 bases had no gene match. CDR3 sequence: CASSKTGGRNEKLFF. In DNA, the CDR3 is TGCGCCAGCAGCAAGACAGGGGGCAGGAATGAAAAACTGTTTTTT.

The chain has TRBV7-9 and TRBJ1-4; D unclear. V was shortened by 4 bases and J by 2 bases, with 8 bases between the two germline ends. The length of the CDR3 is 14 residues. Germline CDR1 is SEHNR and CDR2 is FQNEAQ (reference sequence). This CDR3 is CASSSGETNEKLFF. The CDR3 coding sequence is TGTGCCAGCAGCTCTGGGGAGACTAATGAAAAACTGTTTTTT.

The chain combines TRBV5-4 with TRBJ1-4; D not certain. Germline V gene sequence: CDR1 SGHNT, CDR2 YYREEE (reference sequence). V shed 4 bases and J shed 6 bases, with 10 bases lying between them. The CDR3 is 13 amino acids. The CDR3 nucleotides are TGTGCCAGCAGCCCCTCACTCGATGAAAAACTGTTTTTT. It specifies CASSPSLDEKLFF.

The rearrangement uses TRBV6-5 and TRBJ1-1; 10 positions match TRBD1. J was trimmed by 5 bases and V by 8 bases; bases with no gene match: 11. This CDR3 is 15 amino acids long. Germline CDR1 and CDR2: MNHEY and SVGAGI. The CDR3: CASPRRQGASTEAFF. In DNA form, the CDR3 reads TGTGCCAGCCCCCGCCGACAGGGGGCCTCGACTGAAGCTTTCTTT.

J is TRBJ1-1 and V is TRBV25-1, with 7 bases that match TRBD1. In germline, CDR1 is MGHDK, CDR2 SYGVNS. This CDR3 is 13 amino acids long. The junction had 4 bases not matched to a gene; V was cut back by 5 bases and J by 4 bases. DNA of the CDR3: TGTGCCAGCAGTAGGACAGGACGCACTGAAGCTTTCTTT. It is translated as CASSRTGRTEAFF.

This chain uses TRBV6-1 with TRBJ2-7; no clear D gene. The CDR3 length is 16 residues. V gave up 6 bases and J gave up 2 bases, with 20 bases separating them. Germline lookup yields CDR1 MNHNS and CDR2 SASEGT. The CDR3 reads CASRESFAYPAYEQYF. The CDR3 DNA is TGTGCCAGCAGGGAATCGTTTGCCTATCCGGCCTACGAGCAGTACTTC.

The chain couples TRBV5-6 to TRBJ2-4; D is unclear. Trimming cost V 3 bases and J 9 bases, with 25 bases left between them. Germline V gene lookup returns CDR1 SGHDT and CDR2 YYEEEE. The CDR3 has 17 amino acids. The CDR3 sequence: CASSYASLPRYGSIQYF. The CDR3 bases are TGTGCCAGCAGCTATGCGAGTCTACCGCGGTATGGAAGCATTCAGTACTTC.

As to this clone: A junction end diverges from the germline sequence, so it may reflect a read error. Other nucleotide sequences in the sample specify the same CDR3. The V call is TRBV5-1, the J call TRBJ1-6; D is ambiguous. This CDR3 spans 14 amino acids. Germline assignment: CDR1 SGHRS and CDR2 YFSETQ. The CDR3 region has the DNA TGCGCCAGCAGCTTGGGGTCAGAAAATTCCCCCCTCCACTTT. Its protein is CASSLGSENSPLHF.

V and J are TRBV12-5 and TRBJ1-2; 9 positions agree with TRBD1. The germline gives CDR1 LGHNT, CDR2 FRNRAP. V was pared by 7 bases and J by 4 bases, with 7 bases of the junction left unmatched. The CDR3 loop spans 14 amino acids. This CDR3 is CASARQGVFYGYTF. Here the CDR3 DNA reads TGTGCTAGTGCGAGACAGGGGGTCTTCTATGGCTACACCTTC.

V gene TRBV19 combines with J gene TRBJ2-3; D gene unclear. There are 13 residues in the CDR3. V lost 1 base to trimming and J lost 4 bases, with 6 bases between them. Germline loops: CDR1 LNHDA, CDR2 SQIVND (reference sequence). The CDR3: CASSIGSADTQYF. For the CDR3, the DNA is TGTGCCAGTAGTATAGGTTCAGCAGATACGCAGTATTTT.

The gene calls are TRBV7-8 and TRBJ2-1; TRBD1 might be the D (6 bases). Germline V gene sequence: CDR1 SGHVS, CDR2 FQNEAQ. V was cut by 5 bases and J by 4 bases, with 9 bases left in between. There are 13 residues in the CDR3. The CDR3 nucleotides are TGTGCCAGCAGCCTCCAGGGGTACAATGAGCAGTTCTTC. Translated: CASSLQGYNEQFF. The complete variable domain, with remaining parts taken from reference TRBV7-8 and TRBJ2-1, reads GAGVSQSPRYKVAKRGQDVALRCDPISGHVSLFWYQQALGQGPEFLTYFQNEAQLDKSGLPSDRFFAERPEGSVSTLKIQRTQQEDSAVYLCASSLQGYNEQFFGPGTRLTVL.

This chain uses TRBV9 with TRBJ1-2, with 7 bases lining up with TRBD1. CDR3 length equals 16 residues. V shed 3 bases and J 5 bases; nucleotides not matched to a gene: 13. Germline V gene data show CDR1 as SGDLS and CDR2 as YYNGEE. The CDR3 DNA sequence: TGTGCCAGCAGCGCGGGGCGACAGGGTTTGCGGTATGGCTACACCTTC. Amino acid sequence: CASSAGRQGLRYGYTF.

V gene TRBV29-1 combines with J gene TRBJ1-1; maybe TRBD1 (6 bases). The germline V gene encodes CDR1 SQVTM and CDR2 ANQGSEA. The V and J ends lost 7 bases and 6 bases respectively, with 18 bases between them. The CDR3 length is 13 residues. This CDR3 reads CSAQYSAGAEAFF. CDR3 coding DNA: TGCAGCGCCCAATATTCGGCAGGGGCTGAAGCTTTCTTT.

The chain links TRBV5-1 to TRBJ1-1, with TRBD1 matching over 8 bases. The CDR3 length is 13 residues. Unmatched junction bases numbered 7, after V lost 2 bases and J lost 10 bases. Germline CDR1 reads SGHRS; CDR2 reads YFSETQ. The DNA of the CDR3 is TGCGCCAGCAGCTTACGCGAACAGGGGGGAGCTTTCTTT. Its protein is CASSLREQGGAFF. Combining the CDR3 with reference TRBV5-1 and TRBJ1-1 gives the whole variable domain KAGVTQTPRYLIKTRGQQVTLSCSPISGHRSVSWYQQTPGQGLQFLFEYFSETQRNKGNFPGRFSGRQFSNSRSEMNVSTLELGDSALYLCASSLREQGGAFFGQGTRLTVV.

This chain's CDR3 is CASSQQGTTYEQYF. In DNA form, the CDR3 reads TGCGCCAGCAGCCAACAGGGAACAACCTACGAGCAGTACTTC. V usage is TRBV5-1 and J usage is TRBJ2-7; a possible D gene is TRBD1 (6 bases). The CDR3 has 14 residues. Germline CDR1 and CDR2: SGHRS and YFSETQ. The germline V and J ends were trimmed by 4 bases and 2 bases, with 13 bases remaining between them. The variable domain in full, with the rest retrieved from reference TRBV5-1 and TRBJ2-7, is KAGVTQTPRYLIKTRGQQVTLSCSPISGHRSVSWYQQTPGQGLQFLFEYFSETQRNKGNFPGRFSGRQFSNSRSEMNVSTLELGDSALYLCASSQQGTTYEQYFGPGTRLTVT.

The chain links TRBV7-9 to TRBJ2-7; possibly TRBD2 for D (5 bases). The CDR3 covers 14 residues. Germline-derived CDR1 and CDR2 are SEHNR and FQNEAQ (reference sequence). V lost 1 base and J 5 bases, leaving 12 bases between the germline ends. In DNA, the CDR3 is TGTGCCAGCAGCTTAGTGGTGGGGAGACACGAGCAGTACTTC. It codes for CASSLVVGRHEQYF. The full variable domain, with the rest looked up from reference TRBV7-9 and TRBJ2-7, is DTGVSQNPRHKITKRGQNVTFRCDPISEHNRLYWYRQTLGQGPEFLTYFQNEAQLEKSRLLSDRFSAERPKGSFSTLEIQRTEQGDSAMYLCASSLVVGRHEQYFGPGTRLTVT.

The CDR3 sequence is CASSVSQASYEQYF. CDR3 nucleotide sequence: TGTGCCAGCAGCGTCAGCCAGGCCTCCTACGAGCAGTACTTC. V and J are TRBV9 and TRBJ2-7; D not resolved. V lost 2 bases, J lost 0 bases, and 9 bases lay in between. There are 14 residues in the CDR3. Germline values: CDR1 SGDLS, CDR2 YYNGEE.

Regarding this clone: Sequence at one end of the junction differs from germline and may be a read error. CDR3 bases: TGTGCCAGCAGCTTGGGTTCGATCAGGTTATACTTC. Protein sequence: CASSLGSIRLYF. This chain joins TRBV5-6 and TRBJ1-2; D unresolved. The CDR3 has 12 amino acids. CDR1 and CDR2 from the germline V gene are SGHDT and YYEEEE.

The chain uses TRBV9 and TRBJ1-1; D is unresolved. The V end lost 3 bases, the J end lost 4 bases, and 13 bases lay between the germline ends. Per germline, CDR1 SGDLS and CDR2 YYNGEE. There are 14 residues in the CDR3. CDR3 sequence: CASSARNRGTEAFF. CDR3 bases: TGTGCCAGCAGCGCCAGGAACCGGGGCACTGAAGCTTTCTTT.

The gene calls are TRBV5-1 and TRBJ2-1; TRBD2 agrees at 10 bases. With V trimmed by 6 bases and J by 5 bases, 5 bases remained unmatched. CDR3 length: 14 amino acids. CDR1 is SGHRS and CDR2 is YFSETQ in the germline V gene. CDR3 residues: CASTPSGSNNEQFF. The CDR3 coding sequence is TGCGCCAGCACACCTAGCGGGAGTAACAATGAGCAGTTCTTC.

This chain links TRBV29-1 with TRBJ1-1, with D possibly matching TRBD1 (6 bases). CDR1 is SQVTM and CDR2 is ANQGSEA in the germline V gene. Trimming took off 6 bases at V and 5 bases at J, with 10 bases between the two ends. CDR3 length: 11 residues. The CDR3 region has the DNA TGCAGCGTCCATCAGGGGACTGAAGCTTTCTTT. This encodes CSVHQGTEAFF.